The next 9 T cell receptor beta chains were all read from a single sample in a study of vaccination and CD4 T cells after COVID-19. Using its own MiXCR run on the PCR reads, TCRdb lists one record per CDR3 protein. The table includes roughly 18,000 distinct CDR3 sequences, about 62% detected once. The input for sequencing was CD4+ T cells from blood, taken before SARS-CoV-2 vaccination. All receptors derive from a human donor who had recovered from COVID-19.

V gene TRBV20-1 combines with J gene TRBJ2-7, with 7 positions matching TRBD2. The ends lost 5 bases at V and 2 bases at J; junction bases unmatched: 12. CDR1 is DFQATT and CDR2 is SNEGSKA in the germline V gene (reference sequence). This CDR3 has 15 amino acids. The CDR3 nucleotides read TGCAGTGCTCCCTCTCCGCGGGAGATAACCTACGAGCAGTACTTC. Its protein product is CSAPSPREITYEQYF.

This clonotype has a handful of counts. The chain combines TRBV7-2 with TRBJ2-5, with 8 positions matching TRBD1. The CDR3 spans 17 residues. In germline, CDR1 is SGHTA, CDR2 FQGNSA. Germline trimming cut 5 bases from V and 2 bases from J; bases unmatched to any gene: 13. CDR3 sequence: CASSHWTGSVSQETQYF. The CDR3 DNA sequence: TGTGCCAGCAGCCATTGGACAGGGTCTGTCTCTCAAGAGACCCAGTACTTC.

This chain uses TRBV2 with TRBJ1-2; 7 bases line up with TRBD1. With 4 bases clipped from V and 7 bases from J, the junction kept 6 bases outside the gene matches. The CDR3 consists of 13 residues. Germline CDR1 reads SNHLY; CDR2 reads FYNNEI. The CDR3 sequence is CASSVTGESGYTF. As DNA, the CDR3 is TGTGCCAGCAGTGTAACAGGGGAGTCTGGCTACACCTTC. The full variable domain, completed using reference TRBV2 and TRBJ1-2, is EPEVTQTPSHQVTQMGQEVILRCVPISNHLYFYWYRQILGQKVEFLVSFYNNEISEKSEIFDDQFSVERPDGSNFTLKIRSTKLEDSAMYFCASSVTGESGYTFGSGTRLTVV.

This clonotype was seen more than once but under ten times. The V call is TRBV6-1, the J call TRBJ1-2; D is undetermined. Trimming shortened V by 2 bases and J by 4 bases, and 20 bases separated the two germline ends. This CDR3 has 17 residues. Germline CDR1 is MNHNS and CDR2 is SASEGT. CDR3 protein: CASSEFSQPVAGYGYTF. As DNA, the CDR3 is TGTGCCAGCAGTGAATTTAGCCAGCCCGTGGCTGGCTATGGCTACACCTTC.

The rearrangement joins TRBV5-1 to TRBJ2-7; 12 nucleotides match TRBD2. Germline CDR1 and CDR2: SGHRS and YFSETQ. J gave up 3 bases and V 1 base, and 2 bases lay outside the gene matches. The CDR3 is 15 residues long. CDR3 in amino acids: CASSLLAGGHYEQYF. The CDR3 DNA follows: TGCGCCAGCAGCTTGCTAGCGGGAGGGCACTACGAGCAGTACTTC.

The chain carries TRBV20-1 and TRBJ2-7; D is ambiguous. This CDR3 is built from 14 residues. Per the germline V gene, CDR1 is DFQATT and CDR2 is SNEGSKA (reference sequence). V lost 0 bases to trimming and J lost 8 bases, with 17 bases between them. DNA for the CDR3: TGCAGTGCTAGAGATCCCTCGGACCGTTTCAAGCAGTACTTC. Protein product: CSARDPSDRFKQYF.

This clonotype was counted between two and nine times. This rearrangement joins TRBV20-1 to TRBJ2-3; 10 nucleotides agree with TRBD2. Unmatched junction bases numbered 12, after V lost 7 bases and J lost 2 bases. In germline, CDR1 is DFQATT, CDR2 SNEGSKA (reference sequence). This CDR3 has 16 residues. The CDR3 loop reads CSGRSPGTSDTDTQYF. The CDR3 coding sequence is TGCAGTGGTAGGTCTCCCGGGACTAGCGACACAGATACGCAGTATTTT.

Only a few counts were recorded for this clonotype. DNA of the CDR3: TGCAGTGCTAGTACGTTGCGGGCCAGCTCGTCCTACGAGCAGTACTTC. It is translated as CSASTLRASSSYEQYF. The rearrangement joins TRBV20-1 to TRBJ2-7; D may be TRBD2 (5 bases). CDR1 is DFQATT and CDR2 is SNEGSKA in the germline V gene (reference sequence). The V gene lost 3 bases and the J gene lost 1 base, with 19 bases spanning the gap. CDR3 size: 16 residues.

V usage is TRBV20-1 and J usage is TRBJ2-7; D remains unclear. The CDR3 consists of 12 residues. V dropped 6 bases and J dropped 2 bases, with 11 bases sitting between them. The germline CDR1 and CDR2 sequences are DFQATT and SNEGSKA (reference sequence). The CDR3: CSATDLTYEQYF. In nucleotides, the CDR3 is TGCAGTGCAACGGACCTGACCTACGAGCAGTACTTC.